The 30 T cell receptor beta chains below come from one sample, sequenced in a study of shared clonotypes between healthy human individuals. Profiled with immunoSEQ multiplex PCR; TCRdb holds only in-frame clones, not every one. This repertoire shows about 480,000 clones, about four fifths found once; its top ten account for roughly 13%. The specimen was PBMCs. The receptors come from a woman between 40 and 55 years old in good health. Some clones in this sample may be carry-over from other donors' samples.

This chain connects TRBV18 to TRBJ1-2; unclear D gene. V was trimmed by 2 bases and J by 4 bases, leaving 11 bases between them. The CDR3 is 14 amino acids. Germline V CDR1 and CDR2: KGHSH, LQKENI. The CDR3 DNA reads as TGTGCCAGCTCACCAAGGCCGGGAGGCTATGGCTACACCTTC. Its translation is CASSPRPGGYGYTF. Based on the CDR3 plus reference TRBV18 and TRBJ1-2, the full variable domain is NAGVMQNPRHLVRRRGQEARLRCSPMKGHSHVYWYRQLPEEGLKFMVYLQKENIIDESGMPKERFSAEFPKEGPSILRIQQVVRGDSAAYFCASSPRPGGYGYTFGSGTRLTVV.

The genes are TRBV6-1 and TRBJ1-1; D uncertain. With 6 bases removed from V and 3 bases from J, the gap between germline ends came to 14 bases. Germline-derived CDR1 and CDR2 are MNHNS and SASEGT. This CDR3 is 14 amino acids long. For the CDR3, the DNA is TGTGCCAGCAGGGCTCTGGGCCGGGACACTGAAGCTTTCTTT. Its translation: CASRALGRDTEAFF.

V gene TRBV18 combines with J gene TRBJ1-1, with D possibly being TRBD1 (6 bases). V lost 3 bases and J lost 5, with 16 bases in between. CDR1 is KGHSH, CDR2 LQKENI, per germline. The CDR3 length is 15 residues. The CDR3 region is CASSPGEGGVTEAFF. The CDR3 DNA reads TGTGCCAGCTCACCTGGTGAGGGGGGAGTGACTGAAGCTTTCTTT.

The chain employs TRBV2 and TRBJ2-1; tentatively, D is TRBD1 (6 bases). The CDR3 loop spans 14 amino acids. V was pared by 5 bases and J by 4 bases, with 12 bases between. Looked up from germline, CDR1 is SNHLY and CDR2 is FYNNEI. CDR3 sequence (DNA): TGTGCCAGCAGTCGGACAGCGACTTACAATGAGCAGTTCTTC. It translates to CASSRTATYNEQFF.

The gene calls are TRBV4-3 and TRBJ2-3; TRBD2 aligns across 9 bases. Looked up from germline, CDR1 is LGHNA and CDR2 is YSLEER. V was clipped by 5 bases and J by 4 bases; unmatched bases: 13. The CDR3 is made up of 17 amino acids. Here the CDR3 DNA reads TGCGCCAGCAGCTTCGACTTAGCGGGAGTGGGGTCAGATACGCAGTATTTT. Amino acid sequence: CASSFDLAGVGSDTQYF.

This clone was detected a few times. DNA for the CDR3: TGTGCCAGCAGCCCCAAGGGAGGCTACACCTTC. Residues: CASSPKGGYTF. The chain is built from TRBV2 and TRBJ1-2; D is uncertain. Trimming took 6 bases from V and 8 from J, leaving 10 bases between them. This CDR3 is built from 11 residues. Germline V lookup: CDR1 SNHLY, CDR2 FYNNEI.

With regard to this clone: Compared with germline, one end of the junction differs, possibly owing to a read error. V usage is TRBV19 and J usage is TRBJ1-5, with D uncertain. The CDR3 contains 16 residues. The germline V gene encodes CDR1 LNHDA and CDR2 SQIVND (reference sequence). The CDR3 DNA follows: TGTGCCAGTAGTGTAGACCGAGGTGTTAGCAATCAGCCCCAGCATTTT. Translated, it gives CASSVDRGVSNQPQHF.

The J gene is TRBJ2-3, the V gene TRBV10-1; 8 nucleotides match TRBD1. Losses at the gene ends were 6 bases for V and 4 bases for J; bases not matched to a gene: 9. CDR3 size: 15 residues. Looked up from germline, CDR1 is WNHNN and CDR2 is SYGVQD (reference sequence). CDR3 loop: CASSPRPGGSDTQYF. CDR3 in DNA: TGCGCCAGCAGCCCGAGGCCAGGGGGCTCAGATACGCAGTATTTT.

J is TRBJ1-5 and V is TRBV5-6, with 8 bases aligning to TRBD1. The CDR3 is made up of 14 amino acids. After removal of 3 bases from V and 6 bases from J, the junction contained 5 bases not matched to a gene. Germline CDR1 SGHDT, CDR2 YYEEEE. The CDR3: CASSSWTGSQPQHF. CDR3 coding DNA: TGTGCCAGCAGCTCCTGGACAGGGAGTCAGCCCCAGCATTTT. Variable domain in full (rest from reference TRBV5-6 and TRBJ1-5): DAGVTQSPTHLIKTRGQQVTLRCSPKSGHDTVSWYQQALGQGPQFIFQYYEEEERQRGNFPDRFSGHQFPNYSSELNVNALLLGDSALYLCASSSWTGSQPQHFGDGTRLSIL.

This clone was counted a single time. V usage is TRBV28 and J usage is TRBJ1-2; D is perhaps TRBD1 (6 bases). The CDR3 runs 15 residues. Germline CDR1 and CDR2: MDHEN and SYDVKM. V dropped 6 bases and J dropped 4 bases, with 18 bases sitting between them. CDR3 in amino acids: CASRGGQGVPYGYTF. Written as DNA, the CDR3 is TGTGCCAGCAGGGGGGGGCAGGGTGTTCCCTATGGCTACACCTTC.

The chain combines TRBV19 with TRBJ1-5; D remains unclear. CDR1 and CDR2 from the germline V gene are LNHDA and SQIVND (reference sequence). CDR3 length equals 15 residues. The V end was cut by 4 bases, the J end by 1 base, with 11 bases between. This CDR3 reads CASSRSDGSNQPQHF. In DNA, the CDR3 is TGTGCCAGTAGTAGGTCCGACGGGAGCAATCAGCCCCAGCATTTT. Full variable domain (remainder filled in from reference TRBV19 and TRBJ1-5): DGGITQSPKYLFRKEGQNVTLSCEQNLNHDAMYWYRQDPGQGLRLIYYSQIVNDFQKGDIAEGYSVSREKKESFPLTVTSAQKNPTAFYLCASSRSDGSNQPQHFGDGTRLSIL.

This clone has a handful of counts. This chain links TRBV7-9 with TRBJ2-7, with D unresolved. The CDR3 covers 12 residues. Looked up from germline, CDR1 is SEHNR and CDR2 is FQNEAQ (reference sequence). V gave up 5 bases and J gave up 7 bases, with 12 bases separating them. CDR3: CASSPSDREQYF. The CDR3 nucleotides read TGTGCCAGCAGCCCATCCGACCGGGAGCAGTACTTC.

The rearrangement links TRBV5-1 to TRBJ1-3, with D unclear. CDR1 is SGHRS, CDR2 YFSETQ, per germline. CDR3 length equals 13 residues. Between the trimmed V and J ends, which lost 0 bases and 6 bases, there was a span of 7 bases. CDR3 in amino acids: CASSLEGQNTIYF. CDR3 DNA sequence: TGCGCCAGCAGCTTGGAAGGGCAAAACACCATATATTTT.

The chain is built from TRBV6-4 and TRBJ1-1, with TRBD1 matching 8 bases. V shed 4 bases, J shed 4 bases, and the junction held 8 bases outside the gene matches. This CDR3 spans 15 amino acids. Germline values: CDR1 MRHNA, CDR2 SNTAGT. The CDR3 region has the DNA TGTGCCAGCAGTGTCAACACAGGGGGTAGCACTGAAGCTTTCTTT. The encoded protein is CASSVNTGGSTEAFF.

The chain combines TRBV19 with TRBJ1-5; 9 nucleotides line up with TRBD1. This CDR3 contains 14 residues. After removal of 4 bases from V and 5 bases from J, the junction contained 3 bases not matched to a gene. The germline V gene has CDR1 LNHDA and CDR2 SQIVND (reference sequence). The CDR3 region is CASSTQGAHQPQHF. The CDR3, as DNA: TGTGCCAGTAGTACACAGGGGGCCCATCAGCCCCAGCATTTT.

The V call is TRBV7-8, the J call TRBJ2-3; D remains unclear. Looked up from germline, CDR1 is SGHVS and CDR2 is FQNEAQ. The CDR3 covers 16 residues. V lost 7 bases, J lost 4 bases, and 21 bases lay in between. DNA of the CDR3: TGTGCCAGCATCCAAGACCGGATCCAAAAGGCAGATACGCAGTATTTT. This translates into CASIQDRIQKADTQYF.

The V gene is TRBV6-6, the J gene TRBJ2-7; tentatively, D is TRBD2 (6 bases). Trimming removed 6 bases from V and 4 bases from J, with 13 bases in between. CDR1 is MNHNY and CDR2 is SVGAGI in the germline V gene (reference sequence). This CDR3 is built from 13 residues. Here the CDR3 reads CASREGTVYEQYF. In nucleotides, the CDR3 is TGTGCCAGCAGGGAGGGGACGGTGTACGAGCAGTACTTC.

The chain couples TRBV18 to TRBJ2-3; tentative D call: TRBD1 (6 bases). CDR1 and CDR2 from the germline V gene are KGHSH and LQKENI. The CDR3 has 15 residues. The V gene lost 0 bases and the J gene lost 6 bases, with 13 bases spanning the gap. The CDR3 loop reads CASSPPVQGTDTQYF. The CDR3 coding sequence is TGTGCCAGCTCACCACCGGTCCAGGGGACGGATACGCAGTATTTT.

This clone has just a few counts. The rearrangement uses TRBV5-8 and TRBJ1-2; D remains ambiguous. Germline lookup yields CDR1 SGHTS and CDR2 YDEGEE. Deletions cut 4 bases from V and 0 bases from J, with 13 bases between. The CDR3 is made up of 15 amino acids. Here the CDR3 reads CASSPVGRTNYGYTF. DNA for the CDR3: TGTGCCAGCAGCCCGGTGGGTCGGACTAACTATGGCTACACCTTC.

V gene TRBV27 combines with J gene TRBJ2-7; TRBD2 aligns across 8 bases. The germline V gene has CDR1 MNHEY and CDR2 SMNVEV (reference sequence). There are 16 residues in the CDR3. The V gene end was trimmed by 5 bases and the J gene end by 3 bases; junction bases not matched to a gene: 12. The DNA for the CDR3 is TGTGCCAGCAGTCCGCGGTGGGCGGGAGGTGTCTACGAGCAGTACTTC. Its protein product is CASSPRWAGGVYEQYF.

The rearrangement links TRBV11-2 to TRBJ1-5, with D hard to call. Germline V gives CDR1 SGHAT, CDR2 FQNNGV. Trimming pared 1 base from V and 5 bases from J, leaving 9 bases between. The CDR3 is made up of 14 amino acids. CDR3 residues: CASSLALGDQPQHF. CDR3 DNA sequence: TGTGCCAGCAGCTTAGCTTTAGGTGATCAGCCCCAGCATTTT.

This chain uses TRBV7-2 with TRBJ2-7; 7 bases are a match to TRBD2. In germline, CDR1 is SGHTA, CDR2 FQGNSA. This CDR3 has 16 amino acids. J was trimmed by 6 bases and V by 1 base; bases with no gene match: 12. CDR3 region: CASSLDGTGGHVEQYF. The CDR3 region has the DNA TGTGCCAGCAGCTTAGACGGGACGGGAGGCCATGTCGAGCAGTACTTC.

V and J are TRBV28 and TRBJ2-1; 8 bases are shared with TRBD2. Germline CDR1 reads MDHEN; CDR2 reads SYDVKM. The junction had 13 bases not matched to a gene; V was cut back by 8 bases and J by 7 bases. The CDR3 is made up of 15 amino acids. CDR3 region: CASRIGLAGPNEQFF. CDR3 DNA sequence: TGTGCCAGCCGGATAGGGCTAGCGGGCCCAAATGAGCAGTTCTTC. Complete variable domain (other parts from reference TRBV28 and TRBJ2-1): DVKVTQSSRYLVKRTGEKVFLECVQDMDHENMFWYRQDPGLGLRLIYFSYDVKMKEKGDIPEGYSVSREKKERFSLILESASTNQTSMYLCASRIGLAGPNEQFFGPGTRLTVL.

V usage is TRBV27 and J usage is TRBJ1-2; 9 nucleotides align to TRBD1. The trim removed 8 bases at V and 8 bases at J, leaving 12 bases unmatched. Germline values: CDR1 MNHEY, CDR2 SMNVEV (reference sequence). The CDR3 totals 14 residues. CDR3 bases: TGTGCCAGCCCACCGGCGGGACAGGGCTTGGGCTACACCTTC. Translated: CASPPAGQGLGYTF.

The rearrangement joins TRBV19 to TRBJ2-7, with TRBD2 as a possible D gene (5 bases). Germline V gene sequence: CDR1 LNHDA, CDR2 SQIVND (reference sequence). This CDR3 is built from 13 residues. The germline V and J ends were trimmed by 2 bases and 7 bases, with 12 bases remaining between them. CDR3 sequence reads: CASSIRTDSEQYF. For the CDR3, the DNA is TGTGCCAGTAGTATACGCACGGACTCAGAGCAGTACTTC. The full variable domain, in which reference TRBV19 and TRBJ2-7 provide the parts outside the CDR3, is DGGITQSPKYLFRKEGQNVTLSCEQNLNHDAMYWYRQDPGQGLRLIYYSQIVNDFQKGDIAEGYSVSREKKESFPLTVTSAQKNPTAFYLCASSIRTDSEQYFGPGTRLTVT.

The V call is TRBV5-1, the J call TRBJ2-7; D is unresolved. The CDR3 extends over 15 amino acids. CDR1 and CDR2 (germline): SGHRS, YFSETQ. With 4 bases removed from V and 3 bases from J, the gap between germline ends came to 17 bases. The CDR3 reads CASSRTDGDFYEQYF. For the CDR3, the DNA is TGCGCCAGCAGCCGTACAGACGGTGACTTCTACGAGCAGTACTTC. The variable domain in full, with the rest retrieved from reference TRBV5-1 and TRBJ2-7, is KAGVTQTPRYLIKTRGQQVTLSCSPISGHRSVSWYQQTPGQGLQFLFEYFSETQRNKGNFPGRFSGRQFSNSRSEMNVSTLELGDSALYLCASSRTDGDFYEQYFGPGTRLTVT.

The chain couples TRBV7-3 to TRBJ2-1, with a tentative D call TRBD1 (6 bases). V lost 5 bases and J 7 bases, leaving 15 bases between the germline ends. The CDR3 covers 14 residues. CDR1 is SGHTA, CDR2 FQGTGA, per germline. For the CDR3, the DNA is TGTGCCAGCAGCCCCGGGCAGGGGATGAATGAGCAGTTCTTC. Encoded protein: CASSPGQGMNEQFF.

This sequence joins TRBV25-1 and TRBJ2-5; 13 bases match TRBD2. J lost 4 bases, V lost 6 bases, and 5 bases had no gene match. Germline CDR1 and CDR2: MGHDK and SYGVNS. This CDR3 spans 15 amino acids. The CDR3 here is CASSRLAGGPETQYF. In DNA form, the CDR3 reads TGTGCCAGCAGCAGACTAGCGGGAGGCCCAGAGACCCAGTACTTC.

This chain uses TRBV7-8 with TRBJ2-5; 9 bases line up with TRBD2. With 5 bases clipped from V and 5 bases from J, the junction kept 12 bases outside the gene matches. Germline V CDR1 and CDR2: SGHVS, FQNEAQ. This CDR3 has 16 residues. CDR3 sequence (DNA): TGTGCCAGCAGCCCAGCGGGAGTAGCGGGAGCCGAGACCCAGTACTTC. It is translated as CASSPAGVAGAETQYF.

The chain joins TRBV10-3 to TRBJ1-2, with 7 bases aligning to TRBD1. CDR3 length: 13 amino acids. Germline trimming cut 1 base from V and 4 bases from J; bases unmatched to any gene: 0. Per the germline V gene, CDR1 is ENHRY and CDR2 is SYGVKD. This CDR3 reads CAISEYRGYGYTF. The CDR3 DNA follows: TGTGCCATCAGTGAGTACAGGGGCTATGGCTACACCTTC.